This T cell receptor (beta chain) was sequenced during a study of T-cell reconstitution after alpha-beta-depleted transplantation in children. Looked up from germline, CDR1 is SGHDT and CDR2 is YYEEEE. The germline V and J ends were trimmed by 4 bases and 5 bases, with 25 bases remaining between them. The CDR3 has 18 residues. This clonotype has at least ten counts. Unique molecular identifiers were used to barcode this TCRbeta library. TCRdb used MiXCR to reprocess the PCR reads, holding one entry per CDR3 protein. This table has approximately 210,000 distinct CDR3 sequences, roughly 15% appearing once.

This chain joins TRBV5-6 and TRBJ2-1, with D unclear. This TCR came from a human donor who donated a stem cell graft to a child with acute lymphoblastic leukemia. The sample consisted of PBMCs from the stem cell graft donor, taken from the stem cell graft. CDR3 coding DNA: TGTGCCAGCAGCCGTTACCTTGACCCCGGAAAGGCCAACAATGAGCAGTTCTTC. The encoded protein is CASSRYLDPGKANNEQFF.